Below are 28 T cell receptor beta chains sequenced from a single sample in a study of T cells after yellow fever vaccination. TCRdb redid the calling of the 5' RACE reads with MiXCR, one entry per CDR3 protein. Among 400,000 or so distinct CDR3 sequences listed, around 19% were seen once. The input for sequencing was PBMCs, taken before the yellow fever booster vaccination. These receptors were taken from a young man who received the YFV17D yellow fever vaccine.

V and J are TRBV25-1 and TRBJ2-7, with TRBD1 identical over 11 bases. This CDR3 contains 15 residues. Germline loops: CDR1 MGHDK, CDR2 SYGVNS. V gave up 5 bases and J gave up 4 bases; unmatched junction bases: 7. The CDR3 coding sequence is TGTGCCAGCAGTCAACGGACAGGGGGCTTATACGAGCAGTACTTC. It encodes CASSQRTGGLYEQYF.

This clonotype was counted only a few times. The chain carries TRBV7-9 and TRBJ2-3; 9 nucleotides match TRBD2. This CDR3 spans 16 amino acids. The germline CDR1 and CDR2 sequences are SEHNR and FQNEAQ (reference sequence). V was pared by 3 bases and J by 6 bases, with 10 bases of the junction left unmatched. The CDR3 bases are TGTGCCAGCAGCTTTGTAGGCGGGGGGGCGTTGGATACGCAGTATTTT. Protein sequence: CASSFVGGGALDTQYF. The full variable domain, with the rest looked up from reference TRBV7-9 and TRBJ2-3, is DTGVSQNPRHKITKRGQNVTFRCDPISEHNRLYWYRQTLGQGPEFLTYFQNEAQLEKSRLLSDRFSAERPKGSFSTLEIQRTEQGDSAMYLCASSFVGGGALDTQYFGPGTRLTVL.

The chain couples TRBV27 to TRBJ1-1, with D hard to call. Trimming took 4 bases from V and 1 from J, leaving 7 bases between them. Per the germline V gene, CDR1 is MNHEY and CDR2 is SMNVEV (reference sequence). The CDR3 is 13 amino acids. The CDR3 here is CASSWVKNTEAFF. The CDR3 region has the DNA TGTGCCAGCAGTTGGGTCAAGAACACTGAAGCTTTCTTT.

The rearrangement links TRBV7-9 to TRBJ1-4; D gene ambiguous. The germline V and J ends were trimmed by 5 bases and 0 bases, with 19 bases remaining between them. This CDR3 has 18 residues. Germline CDR1 and CDR2: SEHNR and FQNEAQ (reference sequence). CDR3 nucleotides: TGTGCCAGCAGCCCAGCCAGAGGCAGCGCTTCAACTAATGAAAAACTGTTTTTT. It is translated as CASSPARGSASTNEKLFF.

The V call is TRBV27, the J call TRBJ2-1; 14 bases align to TRBD2. With 6 bases clipped from V and 7 bases from J, the junction kept 11 bases outside the gene matches. The CDR3 is 17 amino acids. Per the germline V gene, CDR1 is MNHEY and CDR2 is SMNVEV (reference sequence). The CDR3 DNA is TGTGCCAGCAGCACCACGACTAGCGGGGGGGCCGATAATGAGCAGTTCTTC. Translated, it gives CASSTTTSGGADNEQFF.

V gene TRBV5-1 combines with J gene TRBJ2-5; D gene uncertain. Germline CDR1 is SGHRS and CDR2 is YFSETQ. This CDR3 has 15 amino acids. V was shortened by 4 bases and J by 1 base, with 14 bases between the two germline ends. The CDR3 DNA is TGCGCCAGCAGCAGCATGCTAGGATTCCAAGAGACCCAGTACTTC. Its protein product is CASSSMLGFQETQYF.

V gene TRBV7-3 combines with J gene TRBJ2-1; 8 bases are shared with TRBD2. This CDR3 is 13 amino acids long. Germline V lookup: CDR1 SGHTA, CDR2 FQGTGA. V dropped 4 bases and J dropped 16; count of bases not matched to a gene: 12. The CDR3 nucleotides are TGTGCCAGCAGCTCCTCCGCGGCTAGCGGGTTATTCTTC. It codes for CASSSSAASGLFF.

The chain recombines TRBV20-1 with TRBJ2-5; possibly TRBD1 for D (5 bases). This CDR3 has 11 residues. CDR1 DFQATT and CDR2 SNEGSKA come from the germline V gene (reference sequence). The V and J ends lost 6 bases and 7 bases respectively, with 12 bases between them. The CDR3 nucleotides are TGCAGTGCCCCGACAGAGACGACCCAGTACTTC. This gives the protein CSAPTETTQYF.

J is TRBJ2-7 and V is TRBV5-6, with 10 bases fitting TRBD1. Germline trimming cut 5 bases from V and 4 bases from J; bases unmatched to any gene: 6. The CDR3 sequence is 14 residues long. Per germline, CDR1 SGHDT and CDR2 YYEEEE. The CDR3 nucleotides read TGTGCCAGCAGATACCGGGACAGGGGTTACGAGCAGTACGTC. The encoded protein is CASRYRDRGYEQYV.

The V call is TRBV6-2 or TRBV6-3, the J call TRBJ2-5; 11 nucleotides match TRBD1. The germline CDR1 and CDR2 sequences are MNHEY and SVGEGT. The V and J ends lost 8 bases and 1 base, in that order; junction bases with no gene match: 6. This CDR3 region has 15 residues. Here the CDR3 DNA reads TGTGCCAGCGGGGCCGGGACAGGGGGCCAAGAGACCCAGTACTTC. Protein sequence: CASGAGTGGQETQYF.

The chain links TRBV19 to TRBJ1-2; D remains ambiguous. CDR1 and CDR2 (germline): LNHDA, SQIVND (reference sequence). The V end was cut by 4 bases, the J end by 8 bases, with 11 bases between. The CDR3 totals 12 residues. The CDR3 region has the DNA TGTGCCAGTAGTACCCAGACCCGAGGCTACACCTTC. Encoded protein: CASSTQTRGYTF. Variable domain in full (rest from reference TRBV19 and TRBJ1-2): DGGITQSPKYLFRKEGQNVTLSCEQNLNHDAMYWYRQDPGQGLRLIYYSQIVNDFQKGDIAEGYSVSREKKESFPLTVTSAQKNPTAFYLCASSTQTRGYTFGSGTRLTVV.

This clonotype showed up many times. This chain joins TRBV20-1 and TRBJ2-1, with a weak D call TRBD2 (5 bases). Germline CDR1 reads DFQATT; CDR2 reads SNEGSKA (reference sequence). Between the trimmed V and J ends, which lost 1 base and 5 bases, there was a span of 15 bases. The CDR3 has 15 residues. In DNA form, the CDR3 reads TGCAGTGCTAGAGTTCTGGGTCTAGCTGACAATGAGCAGTTCTTC. Translating gives CSARVLGLADNEQFF.

At least ten counts were recorded for this clonotype. The CDR3 loop is CASSLKGKLFF. CDR3 DNA sequence: TGTGCCAGCAGCCTAAAGGGAAAACTGTTTTTT. V usage is TRBV25-1 and J usage is TRBJ1-4; D remains unclear. V was clipped by 6 bases and J by 10 bases, with 9 bases between them. The germline V gene encodes CDR1 MGHDK and CDR2 SYGVNS. CDR3 length equals 11 residues.

V and J are TRBV28 and TRBJ2-4; D ambiguous. This CDR3 has 13 amino acids. With 6 bases removed from V and 0 bases from J, the gap between germline ends came to 6 bases. Germline values: CDR1 MDHEN, CDR2 SYDVKM. The CDR3 loop is CASRPGAKNIQYF. DNA of the CDR3: TGTGCCAGCAGACCGGGAGCCAAAAACATTCAGTACTTC.

This chain uses TRBV19 with TRBJ2-1; unclear D gene. The CDR3 has 16 residues. Germline lookup yields CDR1 LNHDA and CDR2 SQIVND (reference sequence). V lost 1 base, J lost 0 bases, and 10 bases lay in between. The CDR3 coding sequence is TGTGCCAGTAGTATAGTCGCTAGAAGCTCCTACAATGAGCAGTTCTTC. Translated, it gives CASSIVARSSYNEQFF.

The DNA of the CDR3 is TGCGCCAGCAGCTTGGACGGGAGAAGAAACACCATATATTTT. It yields the protein CASSLDGRRNTIYF. The rearrangement joins TRBV5-1 to TRBJ1-3; no firm D call. This CDR3 contains 14 residues. The germline CDR1 and CDR2 sequences are SGHRS and YFSETQ. V was cut by 0 bases and J by 5 bases, with 9 bases left in between.

The chain has TRBV12-3 or TRBV12-4 and TRBJ1-6; 8 nucleotides align to TRBD1. Trimming took 6 bases from V and 9 from J; bases not matched to a gene: 7. The length of the CDR3 is 14 residues. CDR3 residues: CASSRQGASSPLHF. CDR3 coding DNA: TGTGCCAGCAGCCGGCAGGGGGCGAGTTCACCCCTCCACTTT.

This clonotype was observed a handful of times. This CDR3 reads CASSSRVLGRLYV. CDR3 DNA sequence: TGTGCCAGCAGTTCACGGGTCCTAGGAAGACTGTACGTC. This chain joins TRBV28 and TRBJ2-7; unclear D gene. CDR1 and CDR2 (germline): MDHEN, SYDVKM. The CDR3 is 13 residues long. V gave up 4 bases and J gave up 12 bases, with 19 bases separating them.

The chain couples TRBV6-1 to TRBJ1-4, with D hard to call. CDR1 is MNHNS and CDR2 is SASEGT in the germline V gene. The ends were cut back, 8 bases at V and 1 base at J, with 8 bases in the middle. This CDR3 contains 13 residues. The CDR3 loop reads CASEALTNEKLFF. For the CDR3, the DNA is TGTGCCAGCGAGGCCTTAACTAATGAAAAACTGTTTTTT.

The chain combines TRBV19 with TRBJ2-1, with 8 bases fitting TRBD2. This CDR3 contains 14 residues. Losses at the gene ends were 1 base for V and 8 bases for J; bases not matched to a gene: 4. From germline, CDR1 is LNHDA and CDR2 SQIVND (reference sequence). The chain's CDR3 is CASSIAGGPDEQFF. DNA for the CDR3: TGTGCCAGTAGTATAGCGGGGGGGCCCGATGAGCAGTTCTTC.

This clonotype appeared a few times. The J gene is TRBJ1-3, the V gene TRBV5-4; 9 bases line up with TRBD1. The CDR3 sequence is 15 residues long. Germline lookup yields CDR1 SGHNT and CDR2 YYREEE (reference sequence). The trim removed 4 bases at V and 0 bases at J, leaving 2 bases unmatched. In DNA, the CDR3 is TGTGCCAGCAGCCCGGGACAGGGCTCTGGAAACACCATATATTTT. This gives the protein CASSPGQGSGNTIYF.

As DNA, the CDR3 is TGTGCCAGCAGTTACTCGGACGGGACTGGAAACACCATATATTTT. Translated, it gives CASSYSDGTGNTIYF. The chain carries TRBV6-6 and TRBJ1-3; no reliable D call. This CDR3 region has 15 residues. V was cut by 0 bases and J by 2 bases, with 8 bases left in between. Germline CDR1 and CDR2: MNHNY and SVGAGI (reference sequence).

V and J are TRBV24-1 and TRBJ2-3; a possible D gene is TRBD1 (5 bases). The CDR3 spans 15 residues. CDR1 KGHDR and CDR2 SFDVKD come from the germline V gene. The germline V and J ends were trimmed by 5 bases and 0 bases, with 11 bases remaining between them. CDR3: CATSGGRTSTDTQYF. The CDR3 nucleotides are TGTGCCACCAGTGGGGGCAGAACAAGCACAGATACGCAGTATTTT.

A few counts support this clonotype. The chain combines TRBV4-2 with TRBJ2-1, with TRBD1 matching over 11 bases. J gave up 5 bases and V 4 bases, and 10 bases lay outside the gene matches. Germline V gene data show CDR1 as LGHNA and CDR2 as YNFKEQ. The CDR3 consists of 17 residues. CDR3 sequence: CASSRGTGGRGDNEQFF. The CDR3, as DNA: TGTGCCAGCAGCCGAGGGACAGGGGGAAGAGGCGACAATGAGCAGTTCTTC.

This rearrangement joins TRBV11-2 to TRBJ1-2; 11 bases map to TRBD1. With V trimmed by 4 bases and J by 7 bases, 11 bases remained unmatched. The CDR3 is made up of 16 amino acids. Per the germline V gene, CDR1 is SGHAT and CDR2 is FQNNGV. CDR3: CASSSGTGGRDCGYTF. CDR3 coding DNA: TGTGCCAGCAGCTCCGGGACAGGGGGAAGGGACTGTGGCTACACCTTC.

The J gene is TRBJ1-1, the V gene TRBV12-3 or TRBV12-4, with D possibly being TRBD1 (5 bases). The CDR3 covers 13 residues. V dropped 4 bases and J dropped 7 bases, with 13 bases sitting between them. This CDR3 reads CASSWGVRNEAFF. CDR3 sequence (DNA): TGTGCCAGCAGTTGGGGGGTTCGGAATGAAGCTTTCTTT.

This clonotype appeared a few times. This CDR3 reads CASIVGAGNTIYF. CDR3 DNA sequence: TGTGCCAGCATTGTCGGGGCTGGAAACACCATATATTTT. V gene TRBV2 combines with J gene TRBJ1-3; D unclear. CDR1 is SNHLY, CDR2 FYNNEI, per germline. This CDR3 has 13 residues. Trimming left V 7 bases short and J 2 bases short, with 9 bases between.

In this sample, this clonotype turned up many times. The gene calls are TRBV10-3 and TRBJ1-5; 8 bases are a match to TRBD1. With 6 bases clipped from V and 6 bases from J, the junction kept 4 bases outside the gene matches. The CDR3 is 13 residues long. Germline assignment: CDR1 ENHRY and CDR2 SYGVKD. The CDR3 DNA reads as TGTGCCATCAGGCAGGGGGCTGGTCAGCCCCAGCATTTT. This sequence encodes CAIRQGAGQPQHF.